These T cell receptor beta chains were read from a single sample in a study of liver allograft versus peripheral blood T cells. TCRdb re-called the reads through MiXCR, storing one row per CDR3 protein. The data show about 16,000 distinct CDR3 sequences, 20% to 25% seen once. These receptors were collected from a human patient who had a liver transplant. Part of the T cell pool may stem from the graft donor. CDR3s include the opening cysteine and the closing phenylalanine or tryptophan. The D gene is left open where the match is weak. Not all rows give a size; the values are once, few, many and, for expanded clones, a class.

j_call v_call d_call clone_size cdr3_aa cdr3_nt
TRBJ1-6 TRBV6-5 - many CASRGTRLPLHF TGTGCCAGCAGGGGCACGCGCCTCCCCCTCCACTTT
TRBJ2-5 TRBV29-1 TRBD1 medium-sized CSVEGQGDSETQYF TGCAGCGTTGAAGGACAGGGTGATTCCGAGACCCAGTACTTC
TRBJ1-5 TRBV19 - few CASSIRDGTNQPQHF TGTGCCAGTAGTATTAGGGACGGGACGAATCAGCCCCAGCATTTT
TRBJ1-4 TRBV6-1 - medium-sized CASSGTTGGLEKLFF TGTGCCAGCAGTGGAACCACAGGCGGTTTGGAAAAACTGTTTTTT
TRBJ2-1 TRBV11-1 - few CASSFGPGSYNEQFF TGTGCCAGCAGCTTTGGCCCCGGGAGTTACAATGAGCAGTTCTTC
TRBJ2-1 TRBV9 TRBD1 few CASSVAAGQGRNEQFF TGTGCCAGCAGCGTAGCCGCGGGACAGGGGAGGAATGAGCAGTTCTTC
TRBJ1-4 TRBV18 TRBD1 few CASSPIGTGTNEKLFF TGTGCCAGCTCACCGATTGGGACAGGGACTAATGAAAAACTGTTTTTT
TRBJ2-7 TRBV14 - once CASSHVGASYEQYF TGTGCCAGCAGCCATGTGGGTGCATCCTACGAGCAGTACTTC
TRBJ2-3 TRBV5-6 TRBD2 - CASSFTSGGTDTQYF TGTGCCAGCAGCTTCACTAGCGGGGGCACAGATACGCAGTATTTT
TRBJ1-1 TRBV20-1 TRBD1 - CSAKTGMNTEAFF TGCAGTGCTAAGACAGGGATGAACACTGAAGCTTTCTTT
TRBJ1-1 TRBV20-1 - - CSADGRTNTEAFF TGCAGTGCTGACGGGAGGACTAACACTGAAGCTTTCTTT
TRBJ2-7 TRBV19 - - CASSIDLRDYEQYF TGTGCCAGTAGTATAGATCTGAGAGACTACGAGCAGTACTTC
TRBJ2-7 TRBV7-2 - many CASSLGLGEQYF TGTGCCAGCAGCTTAGGACTAGGCGAGCAGTACTTC
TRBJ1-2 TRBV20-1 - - CSARTAAGGYTF TGCAGTGCTAGAACGGCGGCGGGGGGCTACACCTTC